This TCR beta chain was recovered during a study of shared clonotypes between healthy human individuals. Study at large: Donors had three CD4 naive, three CD4 memory, two CD8 naive and one CD8 memory plate apiece. The study, taken as a whole, reports: Memory subsets had estimated richness that was generally smaller than that of naive subsets.

The sample holds a few counts of this clone. As yet, its antigen is unknown. The CDR3 spans 14 residues. V was pared by 9 bases and J by 6 bases, with 11 bases of the junction left unmatched. Per the germline V gene, CDR1 is MRHNA and CDR2 is SNTAGT. The repertoire was sequenced with immunoSEQ multiplex PCR; TCRdb's copy has only in-frame clones and lacks some. The sample carries over a million clones, under 80% recorded once. Negatively enriched CD4+ T cells were divided by CD45RA into naive and memory. This TCR came from a man between 18 and 29 years old in good health. The specimen was memory CD4+ T cells sorted from blood. Indicated subset: CD45RA-negative fraction. This rearrangement joins TRBV6-4 to TRBJ2-7, with 10 positions matching TRBD1. The CDR3 region is CARHTGQGTLEQYF. In nucleotides, the CDR3 is TGTGCCAGACATACGGGACAGGGGACTCTCGAGCAGTACTTC.